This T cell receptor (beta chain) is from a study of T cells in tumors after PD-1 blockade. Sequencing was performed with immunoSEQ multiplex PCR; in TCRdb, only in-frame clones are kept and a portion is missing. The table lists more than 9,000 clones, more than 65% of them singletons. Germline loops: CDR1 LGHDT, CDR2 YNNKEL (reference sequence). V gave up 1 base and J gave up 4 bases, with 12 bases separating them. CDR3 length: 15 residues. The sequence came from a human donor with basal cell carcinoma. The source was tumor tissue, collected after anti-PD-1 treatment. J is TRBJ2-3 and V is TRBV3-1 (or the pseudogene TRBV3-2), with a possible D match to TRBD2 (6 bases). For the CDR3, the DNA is TGTGCCAGCAGCCAAGTTCGAGGGGAGGCAGATACGCAGTATTTT. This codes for CASSQVRGEADTQYF.